These T cell receptor beta chains were read from a single sample in a study of shared clonotypes between healthy human individuals. Assay: immunoSEQ multiplex PCR; the TCRdb copy retains only in-frame clones and omits some. The table shows approximately 1.5 million clones, with 98% to 99% occurring only once. Material: naive CD4+ T cells sorted from blood. The receptors shown here come from a man aged 25-45 years in good health. Each CDR3 is given with its conserved first and last residue. D genes are given only for firm matches. Expanded clones get a size class; other rows say once, few or many, or leave the size out.

clone size,V gene,D gene,J gene,CDR3 length,CDR3 DNA,CDR3 protein
once,TRBV6-1,TRBD1,TRBJ1-4,14,TGTGCCAGCAGTGAAGGACAGGGGGGTGAAAAACTGTTTTTT,CASSEGQGGEKLFF
once,TRBV15,TRBD2,TRBJ2-5,17,TGTGCCACCAGGGCAGGGACTAGCGGGAGGTTGGAAGAGACCCAGTACTTC,CATRAGTSGRLEETQYF
.,TRBV5-1,.,TRBJ2-3,15,TGCGCCAGCAGCCCTTCTGTCGGACCCACAGATACGCAGTATTTT,CASSPSVGPTDTQYF
.,TRBV14,.,TRBJ2-7,11,TGTGCCAGCAGCCACAACTACGAGCAGTACTTC,CASSHNYEQYF
.,TRBV5-1,.,TRBJ2-2,16,TGCGCCAGCAGCTTGGTCGAGGGGACCCACACCGGGGAGCTGTTTTTT,CASSLVEGTHTGELFF
.,TRBV18,.,TRBJ2-3,14,TGTGCCAGCTCACCACGGGGGAGCACAGATACGCAGTATTTT,CASSPRGSTDTQYF
.,TRBV20-1,.,TRBJ2-7,9,TGCAGTGTCATGGGCCATCCGTACTTC,CSVMGHPYF
.,TRBV10-3,TRBD2,TRBJ2-1,15,TGTGCCATCGGAACCGGGACTAGCGGCTACAATGAGCAGTTCTTC,CAIGTGTSGYNEQFF
.,TRBV10-3,.,TRBJ2-3,13,TGTGCCATCAGTGTAGATACCGCAGATACGCAGTATTTT,CAISVDTADTQYF
.,TRBV18,TRBD2,TRBJ2-2,15,TGTGCCAGCTCATGGACTAGCCTCAACACCGGGGAGCTGTTTTTT,CASSWTSLNTGELFF
.,TRBV9,TRBD2,TRBJ2-2,12,TGTGCCAGCCAGGGAGGGACCGGGGAGCTGTTTTTT,CASQGGTGELFF
.,TRBV28,.,TRBJ1-1,14,TGTGCCAGCAGTCCCACAGGGAAGTTGACTGAAGCTTTCTTT,CASSPTGKLTEAFF
.,TRBV18,.,TRBJ2-2,13,TGTGCCAGCTCACCCTCTAATGCCGGGGAGCTGTTTTTT,CASSPSNAGELFF
.,TRBV19,.,TRBJ1-4,14,TGTGCCAGTAGTATCGGCGGGGCGGGAGAAAAACTGTTTTTT,CASSIGGAGEKLFF
.,TRBV5-1,TRBD1,TRBJ1-2,18,TGCGCCAGCAGCCTTACACCGGGACAGGGTTACGGAGGGTATGGCTACACCTTC,CASSLTPGQGYGGYGYTF
.,TRBV5-1,.,TRBJ2-7,16,TGCGCCAGCAGCTCCGAACCGGGACAAAGAGGGTACGAGCAGTACTTC,CASSSEPGQRGYEQYF
.,TRBV7-8,.,TRBJ2-7,18,TGTGCCAGCAGCTTAAAGGTAGCGACTCACTCTACTTGGGAAGAGCAGTACTTC,CASSLKVATHSTWEEQYF
.,TRBV6-1,TRBD1,TRBJ2-7,14,TGTGCCAGCAGCGGGACAGGGCTCTCCTACGAGCAGTACTTC,CASSGTGLSYEQYF
.,TRBV11-3,TRBD2,TRBJ2-1,14,TGTGCCAGCAGCTTATCGGACGGGAGGTCCTTTTTACTCTTC,CASSLSDGRSFLLF
.,TRBV9,.,TRBJ1-5,13,TGTGCCAGCAGCGTAGCTACAGGGCAGCCCCAGCATTTT,CASSVATGQPQHF
.,TRBV5-8,TRBD1,TRBJ1-1,15,TGTGCCAGCAGCCCGGGACAGCTACTGAACACTGAAGCTTTCTTT,CASSPGQLLNTEAFF
.,TRBV6-5,.,TRBJ2-1,15,TGTGCCAGCAGTTACTTGGCCCGGACAGGACTACAGCAGTTCTTC,CASSYLARTGLQQFF
.,TRBV9,TRBD2,TRBJ2-1,17,TGTGCCAGCAGCGTAGGTTCAAGGGTGTCTAGCGGGAATGAGCAGTTCTTC,CASSVGSRVSSGNEQFF
.,TRBV6-1,.,TRBJ1-2,12,TGTGCCAGCAGTGTGAGGGGGGGAGGCTACACCTTC,CASSVRGGGYTF
once,TRBV7-9,TRBD2,TRBJ2-7,14,TGTGCCAGCAGCTTAGGTAGCGGGAGTTACGAGCAGTACTTC,CASSLGSGSYEQYF
.,TRBV11-2,TRBD1,TRBJ1-1,15,TGTGCCAGCAGCAAAGGACAGGGGGTCATTGGTGAAGCTTTCTTT,CASSKGQGVIGEAFF
.,TRBV28,TRBD1,TRBJ2-4,15,TGTGCCAGCAGTTCACCGGGACAGGGGGTTAACATTCAGTACTTC,CASSSPGQGVNIQYF
.,TRBV6-5,.,TRBJ1-2,14,TGTGCCAGCAGTGAACCTACAGGTGGCTATGGCTACACCTTC,CASSEPTGGYGYTF
.,TRBV7-9,TRBD2,TRBJ2-1,15,TGTGCCAGCAGCTTAAGACTAGCGGATTACAATGAGCAGTTCTTC,CASSLRLADYNEQFF
.,TRBV11-3,TRBD1,TRBJ2-7,14,TGTGCCAGCAGCCAGGACAGGGCTCGGTACGAGCAGTACTTC,CASSQDRARYEQYF
.,TRBV4-3,.,TRBJ1-1,12,TGCGCCAGCACTAGGGGAGACACTGAAGCTTTCTTT,CASTRGDTEAFF
.,TRBV18,.,TRBJ1-2,15,TGTGCCAGCTCACCACGGACAGACCCAAACTATGGCTACACCTTC,CASSPRTDPNYGYTF
.,TRBV28,TRBD2,TRBJ2-5,15,TGTGCCAGCAGTTCATTAGCGGGAGTAGGGGAGACCCAGTACTTC,CASSSLAGVGETQYF
.,TRBV6-1,.,TRBJ1-1,14,TGTGCCAGCAGTGAATGGACACGGGTCACTGAAGCTTTCTTT,CASSEWTRVTEAFF
.,TRBV19,.,TRBJ2-1,15,TGTGCCAGTACCGAGGTGCGGGGAAATCCCAATGAGCAGTTCTTC,CASTEVRGNPNEQFF
.,TRBV29-1,.,TRBJ1-1,15,TGCAGCGTTGGCGGGGGTCAAGAGATGAACACTGAAGCTTTCTTT,CSVGGGQEMNTEAFF
.,TRBV9,TRBD2,TRBJ2-2,19,TGTGCCAGCAGCGTAGAAGCGGGAGGGCAGTTAAGACGATCCGGGGAGCTGTTTTTT,CASSVEAGGQLRRSGELFF
.,TRBV7-9,.,TRBJ1-5,15,TGTGCCAGCAGCTTAGCGGGCGGGAACAATCAGCCCCAGCATTTT,CASSLAGGNNQPQHF
.,TRBV29-1,.,TRBJ1-2,16,TGCAGCGTTGAATTCCGGGGCCAGCTTTTGAACTATGGCTACACCTTC,CSVEFRGQLLNYGYTF
.,TRBV19,.,TRBJ1-5,14,TGTGCCAGTAGTTCCGCCGGTGAGGTTCAGCCCCAGCATTTT,CASSSAGEVQPQHF
.,TRBV27,TRBD1,TRBJ2-7,15,TGTGCCAGCAGTTTGGTGGACAGGGTCTCCTACGAGCAGTACTTC,CASSLVDRVSYEQYF
.,TRBV7-9,.,TRBJ1-4,16,TGTGCCAGCAGCTCACCGCCACAGGGATTTCATGAAAAACTGTTTTTT,CASSSPPQGFHEKLFF
once,TRBV30,.,TRBJ2-3,15,TGTGCCTGGAGTGTGAGGGGTCTTATCACAGATACGCAGTATTTT,CAWSVRGLITDTQYF
.,TRBV7-9,.,TRBJ2-3,13,TGTGCCAGCAGCGAGGGTGGGGAAGGTACGCAGTATTTT,CASSEGGEGTQYF
.,TRBV28,.,TRBJ2-7,12,TGTGCCAGCAGTTTGGGTTTGTACGAGCAGTACTTC,CASSLGLYEQYF
.,TRBV5-6,.,TRBJ2-7,17,TGTGCCAGCAGCTTAAGGGATTCCGGGATAAGAAGAAACGAGCAGTACTTC,CASSLRDSGIRRNEQYF
once,TRBV5-1,.,TRBJ2-3,15,TGCGCCAGCAGCTTCCAGACGGGGGACACAGATACGCAGTATTTT,CASSFQTGDTDTQYF
.,TRBV4-2,.,TRBJ2-3,14,TGTGCCAGCAGCCAAGATCGAGGGCGTGGTACGCAGTATTTT,CASSQDRGRGTQYF